This TCR beta chain was observed in a study of cytomegalovirus exposure and HLA in healthy donors. Study-level results: Most TCR sequences showed up rarely, but some public TCRs showed up in many donors.

The primer mix had 60 Vbeta and 13 Jbeta primers. Assay: immunoSEQ multiplex PCR; the TCRdb copy retains only in-frame clones and omits some. The table shows 150,000 to 200,000 clones, with more than 70% occurring only once. In its sample, this clone was seen a few times. The antigen remains undetermined. The clonotype comes from a male donor in good health and CMV-seronegative. Sequences were obtained from PBMCs.

CDR3 region: CASRGQGGEKLFF. CDR3 nucleotide sequence: TGTGCCAGCAGGGGACAGGGGGGGGAAAAACTGTTTTTT. The rearrangement joins TRBV6-5 to TRBJ1-4, with 11 nucleotides matching TRBD1. The CDR3 length is 13 residues. Germline CDR1 reads MNHEY; CDR2 reads SVGAGI. Trimming cost V 6 bases and J 8 bases; bases outside gene matches: 2.